The 18 T cell receptor beta chains below all came from one sample that was sequenced in a study of identical twins (TCRdb year 2016). The protocol used for the library was 5' RACE. The instrument given in TCRdb is Illumina HiSeq 2000. Through fastp at Q25 and MiXCR, TCRdb rebuilt clones from the public reads, retaining in-frame beta chains. CDR3 protein duplicates are merged, each entry listing the most common genes and DNA. The sample includes hundreds of thousands of distinct CDR3 sequences, with more than 9% observed a single time. The ten largest clonotypes hold 1.5% to 2% of the sample. These same records also appear under a second study, on yellow fever vaccine responses in identical twins.

Material for sequencing was PBMCs. Receptors originate from a woman aged 18-29 years in good health.

The chain is built from TRBV29-1 and TRBJ2-7; D is undetermined. Deletions cut 3 bases from V and 7 bases from J, with 13 bases between. There are 12 residues in the CDR3. Germline CDR1 SQVTM, CDR2 ANQGSEA. DNA for the CDR3: TGCAGCGTTGATAGCCCCTGGGAAGAGCAGTACTTC. Its protein is CSVDSPWEEQYF.

This clonotype was counted a few times. V gene TRBV25-1 combines with J gene TRBJ2-2; 9 nucleotides agree with TRBD2. The CDR3 has 17 amino acids. Germline loops: CDR1 MGHDK, CDR2 SYGVNS. Trimming took 2 bases from V and 2 from J; bases not matched to a gene: 6. The DNA for the CDR3 is TGTGCCAGCAGTGAACCTTCCGGGACTAGCAACACCGGGGAGCTGTTTTTT. Its protein is CASSEPSGTSNTGELFF.

There are a few counts of this clonotype. The chain uses TRBV6-1 and TRBJ1-2; D is possibly TRBD1 (5 bases). The CDR3 length is 13 residues. Germline CDR1 is MNHNS and CDR2 is SASEGT. Trimming took 4 bases from V and 3 from J, leaving 9 bases between them. The CDR3 DNA reads TGTGCCAGCAGTGGGGACGGAGACTATGGCTACACCTTC. Translated, it gives CASSGDGDYGYTF.

In this sample, this clonotype turned up a few times. The chain is built from TRBV29-1 and TRBJ2-1; D gene unclear. The germline V and J ends were trimmed by 3 bases and 4 bases, with 16 bases remaining between them. The CDR3 is 15 residues long. Per germline, CDR1 SQVTM and CDR2 ANQGSEA. The CDR3 DNA is TGCAGCGTTGAGTTGCCAGGTCATTTATACAATGAGCAGTTCTTC. Its translation: CSVELPGHLYNEQFF.

This chain uses TRBV5-1 with TRBJ2-3, with TRBD1 matching 8 bases. Unmatched junction bases numbered 17, after V lost 3 bases and J lost 5 bases. Germline CDR1 reads SGHRS; CDR2 reads YFSETQ. CDR3 length: 18 residues. Written as DNA, the CDR3 is TGCGCCAGCAGCTCGAAACTGAACCGGGACAGGAGGCAAGATACGCAGTATTTT. Its protein is CASSSKLNRDRRQDTQYF.

In its sample, this clonotype was seen a few times. The J gene is TRBJ2-5, the V gene TRBV5-1, with D tentatively TRBD2 (5 bases). The CDR3 contains 14 residues. Per germline, CDR1 SGHRS and CDR2 YFSETQ. V lost 5 bases, J lost 1 base, and 12 bases lay in between. The CDR3 loop reads CASRERAVQETQYF. CDR3 in DNA: TGCGCCAGCAGGGAAAGAGCGGTCCAAGAGACCCAGTACTTC.

The chain employs TRBV7-9 and TRBJ1-1, with 8 bases lining up with TRBD1. The V gene end was trimmed by 6 bases and the J gene end by 0 bases; junction bases not matched to a gene: 9. The germline V gene encodes CDR1 SEHNR and CDR2 FQNEAQ (reference sequence). The CDR3 contains 16 residues. The CDR3 sequence: CASRRQGRSVNTEAFF. CDR3 coding DNA: TGTGCCAGCAGACGACAGGGGAGGTCCGTGAACACTGAAGCTTTCTTT.

This clonotype occurred a few times. The gene calls are TRBV7-2 and TRBJ2-1; D is ambiguous. Germline V lookup: CDR1 SGHTA, CDR2 FQGNSA. CDR3 length equals 12 residues. With 7 bases removed from V and 6 bases from J, the gap between germline ends came to 10 bases. The CDR3 region is CASTQAVNEQFF. The CDR3 DNA is TGTGCCAGCACCCAGGCGGTCAATGAGCAGTTCTTC.

The chain employs TRBV5-1 and TRBJ2-5; 9 bases are a match to TRBD1. V gave up 4 bases and J gave up 1 base; unmatched junction bases: 8. Germline assignment: CDR1 SGHRS and CDR2 YFSETQ. This CDR3 has 16 residues. CDR3 region: CASSRSGTGSQETQYF. Here the CDR3 DNA reads TGCGCCAGCAGCCGCTCCGGGACAGGGTCCCAAGAGACCCAGTACTTC.

This clonotype was seen a single time. The chain has TRBV19 and TRBJ2-2; TRBD1 is a possible D gene (5 bases). Trimming left V 8 bases short and J 5 bases short, with 15 bases between. The CDR3 contains 14 residues. The V gene's germline CDR1 is LNHDA and CDR2 SQIVND (reference sequence). The CDR3 is CASAGKSRTGELFF. DNA of the CDR3: TGTGCCAGTGCAGGGAAATCGCGTACCGGGGAGCTGTTTTTT.

This clonotype was counted between two and nine times. The chain employs TRBV27 and TRBJ2-7; a weak D match, TRBD2 (5 bases). The CDR3 is made up of 13 amino acids. The V end lost 8 bases, the J end lost 5 bases, and 16 bases lay between the germline ends. Germline CDR1 and CDR2: MNHEY and SMNVEV (reference sequence). CDR3 DNA: TGTGCCAGCGGCGGGTTTGGTTCCGACGAGCAGTACGTC. Protein product: CASGGFGSDEQYV.

CDR3 coding DNA: TGTGCCAGTAGTATTCAGTCGCCGACAGGACCCTCTGGAAACACCATATATTTT. Its protein is CASSIQSPTGPSGNTIYF. The chain couples TRBV19 to TRBJ1-3; D is perhaps TRBD1 (6 bases). V was cut by 3 bases and J by 0 bases, with 18 bases left in between. This CDR3 is 18 amino acids long. The germline CDR1 and CDR2 sequences are LNHDA and SQIVND (reference sequence).

The genes are TRBV5-6 and TRBJ1-6; D not certain. This CDR3 is 13 amino acids long. The germline CDR1 and CDR2 sequences are SGHDT and YYEEEE. The germline V and J ends were trimmed by 1 base and 13 bases, with 12 bases remaining between them. The chain's CDR3 is CASSLSGVGPLHF. CDR3 nucleotides: TGTGCCAGCAGCTTGAGCGGGGTTGGGCCCCTCCACTTT.

This clonotype has more than one count but fewer than ten. The chain has TRBV29-1 and TRBJ2-5; either TRBD1 or TRBD2 may fit D (5 bases each). The CDR3 runs to 12 residues. Trimming left V 7 bases short and J 1 base short, with 10 bases between. Germline V gene lookup returns CDR1 SQVTM and CDR2 ANQGSEA. This CDR3 reads CSGRDGQETQYF. The CDR3 region has the DNA TGCAGCGGTAGGGACGGCCAAGAGACCCAGTACTTC.

This clonotype was seen more than once but under ten times. V usage is TRBV7-6 and J usage is TRBJ2-7; 7 bases are a match to TRBD1. V was pared by 5 bases and J by 3 bases, with 10 bases of the junction left unmatched. CDR3 length: 15 residues. CDR1 and CDR2 (germline): SGHVS, FNYEAQ. CDR3 region: CASSTRQGPHYEQYF. The CDR3 DNA is TGTGCCAGCAGCACCAGACAGGGACCTCACTACGAGCAGTACTTC.

The rearrangement joins TRBV11-3 to TRBJ2-1; TRBD1 agrees at 9 bases. The germline CDR1 and CDR2 sequences are SGHNT and YENEEA. The CDR3 has 15 residues. Losses at the gene ends were 2 bases for V and 6 bases for J; bases not matched to a gene: 5. The CDR3 bases are TGTGCCAGCAGCTTAAGGGGACAGGGAATCAATGAGCAGTTCTTC. This sequence encodes CASSLRGQGINEQFF.

The chain employs TRBV12-3 or TRBV12-4 and TRBJ1-5; D not certain. V was trimmed by 4 bases and J by 4 bases, leaving 8 bases between them. This CDR3 comprises 13 residues. CDR3 protein: CASSWSLNQPQHF. As DNA, the CDR3 is TGTGCCAGCAGTTGGAGTCTGAATCAGCCCCAGCATTTT.

V usage is TRBV6-1 and J usage is TRBJ2-5; 7 bases line up with TRBD1. The CDR3 has 14 residues. The V and J ends lost 8 bases and 6 bases, in that order; junction bases with no gene match: 12. Germline values: CDR1 MNHNS, CDR2 SASEGT. CDR3 sequence (DNA): TGTGCCAGCGCTTTAGTTACAGGGGTTCAGACCCAGTACTTC. Translation gives CASALVTGVQTQYF.